The rows below give T cell receptor beta chains drawn from one sample of a study of Tregs in tolerant kidney transplant recipients. The repertoire was sequenced with immunoSEQ multiplex PCR; TCRdb's copy has only in-frame clones and lacks some. The sample has approximately 100,000 clones; 90% to 95% are singletons. Sequencing was performed on CD4+ T cells from blood, taken before the transplant. These receptors were collected from a human donor who received a combined kidney and bone marrow transplant. The CDR3 runs from the conserved cysteine through the conserved F or W.

TRBV18,TRBJ2-7,CASSPPGQGGNEQYF
TRBV19,TRBJ2-7,CASRGQGSSYEQYF
TRBV10-3,TRBJ2-1,CAIAAGLAGATEQFF
TRBV11-3,TRBJ2-3,CASSRLAVSTDTQYF
TRBV30,TRBJ2-3,CAWSPGTAIPDTQYF
TRBV11-3,TRBJ2-1,CASSSQGGYRLAEQFF
TRBV7-8,TRBJ2-3,CASSLTGQTQYF
TRBV9,TRBJ2-2,CASSWTRNTGELFF
TRBV18,TRBJ2-1,CASSPGVGALQFF
TRBV29-1,TRBJ2-7,CSVAGDRGPPSYEQYF
TRBV5-6,TRBJ2-1,CASSLGSGYNEQFF
TRBV2,TRBJ1-5,CASSGRRGSEPQHF
TRBV7-8,TRBJ2-6,CASSLVRGHRSGANVLTF
TRBV6-6,TRBJ1-5,CASTGQGVRNQPQHF
TRBV14,TRBJ2-2,CASSPGTSGSSGELFF
TRBV7-2,TRBJ2-3,CASSLAYLSGRTTDTQYF
TRBV18,TRBJ1-2,CASSPRSPGYGYTF
TRBV6-6,TRBJ2-1,CASSPTSGGADEQFF
TRBV11-1,TRBJ2-7,CASRRTSGSYEQYF
TRBV18,TRBJ2-7,CASSPAGKGYEQYF